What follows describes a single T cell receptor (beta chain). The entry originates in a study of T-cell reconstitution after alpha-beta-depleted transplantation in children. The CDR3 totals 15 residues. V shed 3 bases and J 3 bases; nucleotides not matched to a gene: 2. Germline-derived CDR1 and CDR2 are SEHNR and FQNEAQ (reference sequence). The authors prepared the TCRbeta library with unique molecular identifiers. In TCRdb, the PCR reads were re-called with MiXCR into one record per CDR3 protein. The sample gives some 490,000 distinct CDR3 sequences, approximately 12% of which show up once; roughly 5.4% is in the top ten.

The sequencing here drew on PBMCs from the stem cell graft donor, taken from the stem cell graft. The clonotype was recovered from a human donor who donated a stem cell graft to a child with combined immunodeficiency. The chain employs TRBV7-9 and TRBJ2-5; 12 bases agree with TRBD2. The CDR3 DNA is TGTGCCAGCAGCTTCCGACTAGCGGGGGAAGAGACCCAGTACTTC. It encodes CASSFRLAGEETQYF.